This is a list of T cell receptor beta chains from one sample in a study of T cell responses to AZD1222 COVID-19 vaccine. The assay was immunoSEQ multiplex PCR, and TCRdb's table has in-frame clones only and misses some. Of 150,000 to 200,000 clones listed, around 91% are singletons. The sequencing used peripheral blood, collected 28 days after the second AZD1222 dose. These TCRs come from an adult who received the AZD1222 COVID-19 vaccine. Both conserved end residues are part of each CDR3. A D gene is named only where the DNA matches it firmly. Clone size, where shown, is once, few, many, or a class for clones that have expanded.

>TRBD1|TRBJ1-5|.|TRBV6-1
CASSEGLTGMNQPQHF
TGTGCCAGCAGTGAGGGGTTGACAGGGATGAATCAGCCCCAGCATTTT
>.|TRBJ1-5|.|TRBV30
CAWSGADNQPQHF
TGTGCCTGGAGTGGGGCAGATAATCAGCCCCAGCATTTT
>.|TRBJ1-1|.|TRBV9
CASSVKGKDTFF
TGTGCCAGCAGCGTAAAGGGGAAGGATACTTTCTTT
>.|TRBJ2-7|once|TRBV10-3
CAIRQAYEQYF
TGTGCCATCCGACAGGCCTACGAGCAGTACTTC
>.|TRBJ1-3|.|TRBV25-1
CASSYTHPSGNTIYF
TGTGCCAGCAGCTACACCCACCCCTCTGGAAACACCATATATTTT
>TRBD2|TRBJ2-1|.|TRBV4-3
CASSRTGLAGYNEQFF
TGCGCCAGCAGCCGCACCGGACTAGCGGGGTACAATGAGCAGTTCTTC
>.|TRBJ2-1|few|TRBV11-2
CASSGQGTYNEQFF
TGTGCCAGCAGCGGGCAGGGGACCTACAATGAGCAGTTCTTC
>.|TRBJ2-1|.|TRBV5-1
CASSSPYSSYNEQFF
TGCGCCAGCAGCTCCCCTTACAGCTCCTACAATGAGCAGTTCTTC
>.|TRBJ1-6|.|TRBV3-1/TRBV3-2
CASSQSNSPLHF
TGTGCCAGCAGCCAATCCAATTCACCCCTCCACTTT
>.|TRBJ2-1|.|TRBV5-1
CASSLEGPQNEQFF
TGCGCCAGCAGCTTGGAAGGACCCCAGAATGAGCAGTTCTTC
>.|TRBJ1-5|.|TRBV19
CASSMSGTNQPQHF
TGTGCCAGTAGTATGTCAGGGACCAATCAGCCCCAGCATTTT
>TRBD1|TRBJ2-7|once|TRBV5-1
CASSPRQGTHEQYF
TGCGCCAGCAGCCCGCGACAGGGTACCCACGAGCAGTACTTC
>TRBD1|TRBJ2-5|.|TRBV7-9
CASSQTGGQETQYF
TGTGCCAGCAGCCAGACAGGGGGCCAAGAGACCCAGTACTTC
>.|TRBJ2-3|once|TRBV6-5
CASSSPTDTQYF
TGTGCCAGCAGCTCTCCCACAGATACGCAGTATTTT
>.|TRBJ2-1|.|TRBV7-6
CASSLAPAGFAYNEQFF
TGTGCCAGCAGCCTTGCTCCCGCGGGTTTTGCCTACAATGAGCAGTTCTTC
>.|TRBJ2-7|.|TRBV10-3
CATTRRTPGGTQYEQYF
TGTGCCACCACCCGACGGACCCCCGGTGGAACCCAGTACGAGCAGTACTTC
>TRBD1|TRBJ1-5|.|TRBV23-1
CASSRFCPPGTGTCNQPQHF
TGCGCCAGCAGTCGATTTTGCCCTCCCGGGACAGGGACGTGCAATCAGCCCCAGCATTTT